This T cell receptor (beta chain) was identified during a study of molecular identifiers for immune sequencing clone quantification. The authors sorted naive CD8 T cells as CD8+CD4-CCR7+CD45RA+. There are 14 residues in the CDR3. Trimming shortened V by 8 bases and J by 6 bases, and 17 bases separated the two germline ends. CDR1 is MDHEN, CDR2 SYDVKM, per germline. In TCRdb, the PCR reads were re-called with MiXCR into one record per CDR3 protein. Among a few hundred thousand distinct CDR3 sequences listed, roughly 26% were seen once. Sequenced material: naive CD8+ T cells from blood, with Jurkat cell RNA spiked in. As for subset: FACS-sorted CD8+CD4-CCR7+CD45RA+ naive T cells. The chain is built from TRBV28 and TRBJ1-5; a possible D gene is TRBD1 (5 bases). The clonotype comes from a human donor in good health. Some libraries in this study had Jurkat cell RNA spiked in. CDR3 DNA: TGTGCCAGCCACAGTTTGGCAGGGTTTCAGCCCCAGCATTTT. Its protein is CASHSLAGFQPQHF.